This is a list of T cell receptor beta chains from one sample in a study of neurological immune-mediated disorders. TCRdb processed the 5' RACE reads anew with MiXCR; each CDR3 protein has one entry. The sample lists roughly 50,000 distinct CDR3 sequences; roughly 13% were seen once. Sequenced input: PBMCs. These receptors all stem from a woman aged 60-75 years with HTLV-1-associated myelopathy (HAM/TSP). Each CDR3 is given without its conserved first and last residue. The order of the fields is CDR3 protein, V gene.

ASSLKGGPYGYT,TRBV7-8
ASTPIPQGINQPQH,TRBV6-1
ASSPTLGQAPYEQY,TRBV6-1
ASSLTGTTPLPSTDTQY,TRBV7-3
SAPLSGRAPYEQY,TRBV20-1
ASSFLSGTDTQY,TRBV28
SALGGGFDTQY,TRBV29-1
ASSPRGGEEETQY,TRBV18
ASSFAGGSTDTQY,TRBV5-1
ASSSPSNEQF,TRBV11-2
ASSFAVNTEAF,TRBV12-3/TRBV12-4
ASSLGPGQGNEKLF,TRBV5-1
ASSQDRGRLGAKNIQY,TRBV4-1
ASSLKEGGTDTQY,TRBV7-6
ASSLPLEGGMNEQL,TRBV5-1
ATSPGTSKYGDTQY,TRBV24-1
ASSLVIGASGSNEQF,TRBV7-2
SVVDRGDSNQPQH,TRBV29-1
ASSLSGALADTDTQY,TRBV5-1
ASSGTGGAYEQY,TRBV10-2
ASSKGASTNEQF,TRBV5-5
ASSSGQVLRGYT,TRBV6-1
ATTAPIPSGANVLT,TRBV12-3/TRBV12-4
ASSWGVNTEAF,TRBV5-1
ASRVGNYEQY,TRBV12-3/TRBV12-4
ASSPRNSYNEQF,TRBV7-6
ASSLDPGMGEKLF,TRBV7-2
ASSIRELAGSYEQY,TRBV4-2
ASSYWTLGGTEAF,TRBV5-6
ASSQEIGQETQY,TRBV4-1
ATTSSSGQGLVLTEAF,TRBV15
SATGVRGLLQETQY,TRBV20-1
ATSRDQETQY,TRBV15
ASSGTSVQETQY,TRBV5-1
ASRRLAGGHNEQF,TRBV12-3/TRBV12-4
ASSATLSGTSYEQY,TRBV9
ASRRTGTDYGYT,TRBV5-5
ASSPGRFLYNEQF,TRBV11-2
ASSLGPASEQY,TRBV5-1
ASSFLAGSATDTQY,TRBV27
ASSGAKSLLRQGNNEQF,TRBV5-1
ASTGGGGRRVGYT,TRBV12-3/TRBV12-4
ASSFRINTEAF,TRBV12-3/TRBV12-4
ASSHGLAEANTGELF,TRBV5-5
ASSYGGTPYEQY,TRBV6-6
ASSDLEGASLNEQF,TRBV10-1
ASSPWRRVNEKLF,TRBV12-3/TRBV12-4
ASSGIGTYNEQF,TRBV28
ASSLDRGTQPQH,TRBV27
ASSLTAADSNQPQH,TRBV5-1
ASRLRNEQF,TRBV10-1
ASSAGQDNEQF,TRBV28
ASSPPTSGQETQY,TRBV18
DVGTSNTGELF,TRBV10-3
ASSLTGLGAYEQY,TRBV6-5
SAAPGGLSYEQY,TRBV20-1
ASPPRDSPFYEQY,TRBV28
ASSLLGSGRALYEQY,TRBV5-6